This T cell receptor (beta chain) was sequenced during a study of blood T cell repertoires in COVID-19. Study as a whole: Whether acute or convalescent, the COVID-19 samples came from the United States, Italy and Spain. Sample material is recorded as cDNA or gDNA derived from T cells, B-cell-depleted T cells, or PBMCs.

Recruitment covered under 25 US areas and drew participants whose ages spanned roughly 18 to 90 years. This CDR3 is built from 11 residues. V was clipped by 4 bases and J by 10 bases, with 5 bases between them. CDR1 is MDHEN, CDR2 SYDVKM, per germline. In the authors' workflow: The authors estimated nucleated cell counts from reference gene primer amplification. Produced via immunoSEQ multiplex PCR; TCRdb's table is partial and in-frame only. The DNA gave D and trimming, while V, J and clone size come from that table. The sample has fewer than 250,000 clones, approximately 86% seen once. The specimen sequenced was PBMCs or T cells enriched from blood (not recorded which). The chain has TRBV28 and TRBJ1-6; D is uncertain. This TCR derives from a woman in her 40s with acute COVID-19. In DNA form, the CDR3 reads TGTGCCAGCAGTTCGTTCTCACCCCTCCACTTT. It is translated as CASSSFSPLHF.